A single sample is the source of the 30 T cell receptor beta chains below, sequenced in a study of beta chain features in type 1 diabetes. The sequenced template was cDNA made from the entire isolated RNA. Clones were sequenced by immunoSEQ multiplex PCR, and TCRdb holds only the in-frame ones, with some missing. Of 310,000 or so clones in the sample, 9.5% to 12% are singletons; the top ten hold 0.015% to 0.02%. Specimen: naive CD4+ T cells from blood. The receptors were gathered from a woman between 25 and 40 years old in good health.

Only a few counts were recorded for this clone. The gene calls are TRBV4-3 and TRBJ1-2; 12 positions agree with TRBD1. Germline loops: CDR1 LGHNA, CDR2 YSLEER. Trimming cost V 0 bases and J 3 bases; bases outside gene matches: 2. The CDR3 consists of 16 residues. In DNA, the CDR3 is TGCGCCAGCAGCCAAGAGGGACAGGGGGCTGACTATGGCTACACCTTC. It translates to CASSQEGQGADYGYTF.

The V gene is TRBV27, the J gene TRBJ1-4; D uncertain. CDR1 is MNHEY and CDR2 is SMNVEV in the germline V gene (reference sequence). The CDR3 contains 15 residues. The germline V and J ends were trimmed by 6 bases and 0 bases, with 11 bases remaining between them. The chain's CDR3 is CASRGRTATNEKLFF. CDR3 DNA: TGTGCCAGCAGAGGACGGACTGCAACTAATGAAAAACTGTTTTTT.

The chain is built from TRBV15 and TRBJ2-3, with TRBD2 matching over 14 bases. The CDR3 loop spans 16 amino acids. CDR1 and CDR2 from the germline V gene are LNHNV and YYDKDF (reference sequence). The V and J ends lost 4 bases and 4 bases, in that order; junction bases with no gene match: 4. CDR3 residues: CATSKRLAGGSDTQYF. The CDR3 bases are TGTGCCACCAGCAAAAGACTAGCGGGAGGGTCAGATACGCAGTATTTT.

This clone showed up just a few times. J is TRBJ2-5 and V is TRBV9; TRBD2 matches 9 bases. The J segment lost 2 bases and the V segment lost 4 bases, leaving 9 bases of the junction unmatched. Germline V gene lookup returns CDR1 SGDLS and CDR2 YYNGEE. The CDR3 consists of 16 residues. The CDR3, as DNA: TGTGCCAGCAGCTATTCAGAGCTAGCGGGACAAGAGACCCAGTACTTC. Protein product: CASSYSELAGQETQYF.

This clone showed up just a few times. The V call is TRBV5-1, the J call TRBJ2-5, with TRBD1 identical over 11 bases. CDR1 is SGHRS and CDR2 is YFSETQ in the germline V gene. Trimming took 4 bases from V and 5 from J; bases not matched to a gene: 4. CDR3 length: 14 residues. The CDR3 here is CASSMGQGGETQYF. DNA of the CDR3: TGCGCCAGCAGCATGGGACAGGGGGGGGAGACCCAGTACTTC.

Regarding this clone: Other DNA sequences in this specimen translate into the identical CDR3. The chain recombines TRBV5-4 with TRBJ2-1, with 11 bases that match TRBD2. Germline V lookup: CDR1 SGHNT, CDR2 YYREEE (reference sequence). The CDR3 consists of 15 residues. V trimming: 2 bases; J trimming: 3 bases; junction bases outside the gene matches: 1. CDR3 DNA sequence: TGTGCCAGCAGCTTAGGACTAGCGGGCTACAATGAGCAGTTCTTC. Its protein is CASSLGLAGYNEQFF.

The rearrangement uses TRBV7-3 and TRBJ1-1; 10 bases align to TRBD1. The CDR3 is 13 amino acids. Germline V CDR1 and CDR2: SGHTA, FQGTGA. After removal of 5 bases from V and 3 bases from J, the junction contained 0 bases not matched to a gene. Here the CDR3 DNA reads TGTGCCAGCAGCGGACAGGGGGACACTGAAGCTTTCTTT. Its translation is CASSGQGDTEAFF.

The gene calls are TRBV10-3 and TRBJ2-3; D may be TRBD2 (5 bases). Germline V gives CDR1 ENHRY, CDR2 SYGVKD. This CDR3 spans 11 amino acids. Trimming removed 8 bases from V and 3 bases from J, with 6 bases in between. The CDR3 DNA is TGTGCCATCCGAGGGACAGATACGCAGTATTTT. This codes for CAIRGTDTQYF.

As concerns this clone: Different DNA sequences within this sample yield the same CDR3. The V and J genes are TRBV5-1 and TRBJ2-2, with 11 bases matching TRBD2. CDR1 is SGHRS and CDR2 is YFSETQ in the germline V gene. V was clipped by 2 bases and J by 4 bases; unmatched bases: 1. The CDR3 is made up of 15 amino acids. CDR3 amino acids: CASSFGTSGTGELFF. CDR3 DNA: TGCGCCAGCAGCTTCGGGACTAGCGGCACCGGGGAGCTGTTTTTT.

The table lists this clone with a few counts. V and J are TRBV28 and TRBJ2-4; D gene ambiguous. V lost 4 bases and J 0 bases, leaving 4 bases between the germline ends. CDR3 size: 13 residues. Germline CDR1 is MDHEN and CDR2 is SYDVKM. DNA for the CDR3: TGTGCCAGCAGTTCTGTAGCCAAAAACATTCAGTACTTC. Its translation is CASSSVAKNIQYF.

The chain recombines TRBV18 with TRBJ2-2; 7 bases line up with TRBD2. Germline CDR1 KGHSH, CDR2 LQKENI. After removal of 3 bases from V and 0 bases from J, the junction contained 1 base not matched to a gene. The CDR3 is made up of 15 amino acids. The chain's CDR3 is CASSPLAANTGELFF. In DNA, the CDR3 is TGTGCCAGCTCACCTCTAGCGGCGAACACCGGGGAGCTGTTTTTT.

This clone has a handful of counts. The V call is TRBV18, the J call TRBJ2-1, with TRBD2 matching 11 bases. Germline assignment: CDR1 KGHSH and CDR2 LQKENI. Trimming cost V 3 bases and J 2 bases; bases outside gene matches: 6. The CDR3 covers 17 residues. CDR3 nucleotide sequence: TGTGCCAGCTCACCTCTAGCGGGAGGACCCACCTACAATGAGCAGTTCTTC. This gives the protein CASSPLAGGPTYNEQFF.

This clone was detected only a few times. The CDR3 here is CASTSTGGDGYTF. In DNA, the CDR3 is TGTGCCAGCACCTCAACAGGGGGCGATGGCTACACCTTC. The chain carries TRBV5-6 and TRBJ1-2, with 9 bases identical to TRBD1. This CDR3 is 13 amino acids long. CDR1 is SGHDT and CDR2 is YYEEEE in the germline V gene. V lost 6 bases to trimming and J lost 6 bases; unmatched junction nucleotides: 6. The variable domain in full, completed from reference TRBV5-6 and TRBJ1-2, reads DAGVTQSPTHLIKTRGQQVTLRCSPKSGHDTVSWYQQALGQGPQFIFQYYEEEERQRGNFPDRFSGHQFPNYSSELNVNALLLGDSALYLCASTSTGGDGYTFGSGTRLTVV.

The genes are TRBV6-1 and TRBJ2-7, with TRBD2 matching 9 bases. Germline V gene data show CDR1 as MNHNS and CDR2 as SASEGT. V trimming: 2 bases; J trimming: 2 bases; junction bases outside the gene matches: 1. The CDR3 runs 14 residues. The CDR3 reads CASSELAGTYEQYF. CDR3 bases: TGTGCCAGCAGTGAACTAGCGGGGACCTACGAGCAGTACTTC.

This clone was picked up a small number of times. The gene calls are TRBV4-1 and TRBJ2-7; TRBD2 matches at 12 bases. This CDR3 region has 15 residues. J was trimmed by 3 bases and V by 2 bases; bases with no gene match: 2. Germline-derived CDR1 and CDR2 are MGHRA and YSYEKL. The CDR3 region has the DNA TGCGCCAGCAGCCAAAGGACTAGCGGGATCTACGAGCAGTACTTC. It codes for CASSQRTSGIYEQYF.

This clone was observed a few times. The chain uses TRBV20-1 and TRBJ2-3, with D perhaps matching TRBD1 (6 bases). The CDR3 covers 10 residues. The ends were cut back, 7 bases at V and 9 bases at J, with 11 bases in the middle. Germline CDR1 reads DFQATT; CDR2 reads SNEGSKA (reference sequence). The CDR3 here is CSVPGETQYF. In DNA form, the CDR3 reads TGCAGTGTTCCAGGGGAGACGCAGTATTTT.

In this sample, this clone turned up a few times. The chain joins TRBV21-1 to TRBJ1-1. TRBV21-1 is flagged as a pseudogene. This CDR3 is built from 15 residues. CDR3 sequence (DNA): TGTGCCAGCAGCCTACGGTTCGCGAGGAACACTGAAGCTTTCTTT. Translating gives CASSLRFARNTEAFF.

This clone showed up just a few times. Other DNA sequences within the sample encode an identical CDR3. The rearrangement links TRBV11-2 to TRBJ2-1; D not resolved. The CDR3 extends over 13 amino acids. Per germline, CDR1 SGHAT and CDR2 FQNNGV. With 5 bases removed from V and 3 bases from J, the gap between germline ends came to 8 bases. In DNA, the CDR3 is TGTGCCAGCAGCCTGGGCCTCTACAATGAGCAGTTCTTC. Protein: CASSLGLYNEQFF.

This clone was counted a few times. The chain joins TRBV4-3 to TRBJ2-1; 15 nucleotides align to TRBD2. Per germline, CDR1 LGHNA and CDR2 YSLEER. This CDR3 has 14 residues. J was trimmed by 14 bases and V by 0 bases; bases with no gene match: 2. CDR3 nucleotides: TGCGCCAGCAGCCAAGATGGGACTAGCGGGAGGAAGTTCTTC. It is translated as CASSQDGTSGRKFF.

The CDR3 sequence is CASKHGRDETQYF. CDR3 sequence (DNA): TGTGCCAGCAAGCACGGACGGGATGAGACCCAGTACTTC. This chain joins TRBV6-5 and TRBJ2-5; possible D gene TRBD2, 5 bases. The ends were cut back, 7 bases at V and 5 bases at J, with 14 bases in the middle. CDR3 length: 13 residues. CDR1 and CDR2 (germline): MNHEY, SVGAGI.

This clone appeared a few times. The chain carries TRBV27 and TRBJ1-5; the match to TRBD1 covers 8 bases. Germline values: CDR1 MNHEY, CDR2 SMNVEV (reference sequence). V shed 1 base and J 1 base; nucleotides not matched to a gene: 6. This CDR3 contains 17 residues. The CDR3 DNA follows: TGTGCCAGCAGTTTATTTTACAGGGGGTCAAGCAATCAGCCCCAGCATTTT. Translated: CASSLFYRGSSNQPQHF.

This clone turned up a few times. The chain joins TRBV9 to TRBJ2-3; TRBD2 might be the D (6 bases). Germline V gene data show CDR1 as SGDLS and CDR2 as YYNGEE. The CDR3 is made up of 15 amino acids. V dropped 1 base and J dropped 0 bases, with 9 bases sitting between them. The CDR3 loop is CASSVTGVSTDTQYF. The CDR3 region has the DNA TGTGCCAGCAGCGTAACGGGGGTTAGCACAGATACGCAGTATTTT.

V and J are TRBV11-2 and TRBJ1-5; 8 nucleotides agree with TRBD1. Germline V lookup: CDR1 SGHAT, CDR2 FQNNGV. V lost 5 bases, J lost 11 bases, and 8 bases stayed unmatched. The CDR3 contains 13 residues. The CDR3 sequence: CASSRARDRTQHF. CDR3 DNA sequence: TGTGCCAGCAGCCGGGCCAGGGACAGGACCCAGCATTTT.

In its sample, this clone was seen a few times. The V and J genes are TRBV18 and TRBJ2-1, with TRBD1 matching 9 bases. CDR3 length: 15 residues. V gave up 3 bases and J gave up 6 bases; unmatched junction bases: 6. Germline V lookup: CDR1 KGHSH, CDR2 LQKENI. This chain's CDR3 is CASSPRDRDTNEQFF. The CDR3 DNA sequence: TGTGCCAGCTCACCCCGGGACAGGGACACCAATGAGCAGTTCTTC.

This clone has just a few counts. V usage is TRBV5-1 and J usage is TRBJ1-2, with unresolved D. Per the germline V gene, CDR1 is SGHRS and CDR2 is YFSETQ. The CDR3 spans 12 residues. Trimming removed 7 bases at V and 5 bases at J, with 12 bases between. CDR3 residues: CASGESAYGYTF. The CDR3 nucleotides read TGCGCCAGCGGGGAGTCAGCTTATGGCTACACCTTC.

This clone appeared a few times. The rearrangement uses TRBV2 and TRBJ2-3, with 8 bases identical to TRBD2. Germline loops: CDR1 SNHLY, CDR2 FYNNEI. J was trimmed by 3 bases and V by 7 bases; bases with no gene match: 6. The CDR3 totals 14 residues. The CDR3: CASNFAGGTDTQYF. CDR3 sequence (DNA): TGTGCCAGCAATTTTGCGGGAGGAACAGATACGCAGTATTTT.

V gene TRBV7-9 combines with J gene TRBJ2-2; D might be TRBD1 (6 bases). CDR3 length: 15 amino acids. The V and J ends lost 5 bases and 2 bases respectively, with 12 bases between them. Germline values: CDR1 SEHNR, CDR2 FQNEAQ (reference sequence). The chain's CDR3 is CASSQRDINTGELFF. CDR3 DNA sequence: TGTGCCAGCAGCCAGAGGGACATCAACACCGGGGAGCTGTTTTTT.

In this sample, this clone turned up a few times. V is TRBV2 and J is TRBJ2-1; D is possibly TRBD1 (5 bases). The CDR3 consists of 13 residues. Trimming removed 7 bases from V and 12 bases from J, with 19 bases in between. CDR1 SNHLY and CDR2 FYNNEI come from the germline V gene. The CDR3 region has the DNA TGTGCCAGCAAGGGGCCCGCTCGACCGAGGCAGTTCTTC. This encodes CASKGPARPRQFF.

This clone was detected a few times. CDR3 DNA: TGTGCCAGCAGGGACAGGGGAAGGGGGAACACTGAAGCTTTCTTT. It translates to CASRDRGRGNTEAFF. The V call is TRBV19, the J call TRBJ1-1; TRBD1 agrees at 10 bases. Per germline, CDR1 LNHDA and CDR2 SQIVND (reference sequence). V lost 9 bases and J lost 1; bases outside the gene matches: 8. CDR3 length: 15 residues.

The sample holds a few counts of this clone. The V gene is TRBV4-3, the J gene TRBJ2-3, with D possibly TRBD2 on 5 matching bases. V was clipped by 0 bases and J by 2 bases, with 12 bases between them. Germline CDR1 LGHNA, CDR2 YSLEER. CDR3 length: 16 residues. This chain's CDR3 is CASSQDVRVYTDTQYF. The DNA of the CDR3 is TGCGCCAGCAGCCAAGATGTGCGGGTTTACACAGATACGCAGTATTTT.